The rows below give T cell receptor beta chains drawn from one sample of a study of regulatory T cells in long-lasting Graves disease. Via MiXCR, TCRdb re-called the multiplex PCR reads, giving one row per CDR3 protein. The data hold some 300,000 distinct CDR3 sequences, with more than 20% observed a single time. The sequences come from peripheral blood mononuclear cells (PBMCs), collected when the disease was refractory, from a patient treated with antithyroid drugs. The receptors were gathered from a female donor with Graves disease. Both conserved end residues are part of each CDR3. A D gene is named only where the DNA matches it firmly. Rows give clone size only sometimes, using once, few, many, or a class for an expanded clone.

clone_size: few
d_call: NA
v_call: TRBV27
j_call: TRBJ1-2
cdr3_aa: CASRGGGYYGYTF
cdr3_nt: TGTGCCAGCAGGGGGGGGGGATACTATGGCTACACCTTC

clone_size: many
d_call: TRBD2
v_call: TRBV20-1
j_call: TRBJ2-7
cdr3_aa: CSARDLSGSYEQYF
cdr3_nt: TGCAGTGCTAGAGATCTGAGCGGGAGTTACGAGCAGTACTTC

clone_size: many
d_call: TRBD1
v_call: TRBV28
j_call: TRBJ1-2
cdr3_aa: CASKGQHYGYTF
cdr3_nt: TGTGCCAGCAAGGGACAGCACTATGGCTACACCTTC

clone_size: many
d_call: TRBD1
v_call: TRBV13
j_call: TRBJ1-6
cdr3_aa: CASSLQQWTGEDDSPLHF
cdr3_nt: TGTGCCAGCAGCCTACAACAGTGGACAGGGGAGGATGATTCACCCCTCCACTTT

clone_size: many
d_call: TRBD2
v_call: TRBV3-1
j_call: TRBJ2-2
cdr3_aa: CASTSGAYTGELFF
cdr3_nt: TGTGCCAGTACTAGCGGGGCCTATACCGGGGAGCTGTTTTTT

clone_size: NA
d_call: NA
v_call: TRBV7-9
j_call: TRBJ2-7
cdr3_aa: CASSIDGNSPSYEQYF
cdr3_nt: TGTGCCAGCAGCATCGATGGGAACTCTCCCTCCTACGAGCAGTACTTC

clone_size: few
d_call: NA
v_call: TRBV7-2
j_call: TRBJ2-3
cdr3_aa: CASSLGQFRGWYTDTQYF
cdr3_nt: TGTGCCAGCAGCTTAGGTCAGTTTCGGGGATGGTACACAGATACGCAGTATTTT

clone_size: NA
d_call: NA
v_call: TRBV19
j_call: TRBJ1-5
cdr3_aa: CASSIAEYSNQPQHF
cdr3_nt: TGTGCCAGTAGTATAGCCGAGTATAGCAATCAGCCCCAGCATTTT

clone_size: NA
d_call: TRBD2
v_call: TRBV5-1
j_call: TRBJ2-5
cdr3_aa: CASSFTAGYQETQYF
cdr3_nt: TGCGCCAGCAGCTTTACAGCGGGATACCAAGAGACCCAGTACTTC

clone_size: few
d_call: NA
v_call: TRBV7-8
j_call: TRBJ2-3
cdr3_aa: CASSLVGRTDTQYF
cdr3_nt: TGTGCCAGCAGCTTAGTGGGACGGACAGATACGCAGTATTTT

clone_size: few
d_call: NA
v_call: TRBV7-9
j_call: TRBJ2-5
cdr3_aa: CASSPGSRGTDLEWTQYF
cdr3_nt: TGTGCCAGCAGCCCAGGTAGTCGTGGGACGGACCTTGAGTGGACCCAGTACTTC

clone_size: NA
d_call: TRBD1
v_call: TRBV20-1
j_call: TRBJ2-7
cdr3_aa: CSASLDRAGSYEQYF
cdr3_nt: TGCAGTGCTAGCCTAGACAGGGCCGGCTCCTACGAGCAGTACTTC

clone_size: few
d_call: NA
v_call: TRBV29-1
j_call: TRBJ1-2
cdr3_aa: CSVPEDYGYTF
cdr3_nt: TGCAGCGTCCCTGAGGACTATGGCTACACCTTC

clone_size: NA
d_call: NA
v_call: TRBV19
j_call: TRBJ1-2
cdr3_aa: CASSRQIDYGYTF
cdr3_nt: TGTGCCAGTAGTCGTCAGATTGATTATGGCTACACCTTC

clone_size: many
d_call: NA
v_call: TRBV20-1
j_call: TRBJ1-4
cdr3_aa: CSARDPGSKLFF
cdr3_nt: TGCAGTGCTAGAGATCCGGGCTCAAAACTGTTTTTT

clone_size: many
d_call: NA
v_call: TRBV6-9
j_call: TRBJ2-2
cdr3_aa: CASSSQEGSRELFF
cdr3_nt: TGTGCCAGCAGTTCCCAAGAGGGTAGCAGGGAGCTGTTTTTT

clone_size: NA
d_call: NA
v_call: TRBV11-1
j_call: TRBJ2-7
cdr3_aa: CASSPRRGTGSEQYF
cdr3_nt: TGTGCCAGCAGCCCTAGGCGGGGTACGGGATCCGAGCAGTACTTC

clone_size: NA
d_call: NA
v_call: TRBV19
j_call: TRBJ2-5
cdr3_aa: CASSRAATQETQYF
cdr3_nt: TGTGCCAGTAGTAGGGCAGCAACACAAGAGACCCAGTACTTC

clone_size: many
d_call: TRBD2
v_call: TRBV5-5
j_call: TRBJ2-2
cdr3_aa: CASSLNVGGSGELFF
cdr3_nt: TGTGCCAGCAGCTTGAACGTGGGAGGGTCCGGGGAGCTGTTTTTT

clone_size: few
d_call: TRBD1
v_call: TRBV30
j_call: TRBJ1-1
cdr3_aa: CAWSTLQGGAFF
cdr3_nt: TGTGCCTGGAGTACCCTCCAGGGGGGAGCTTTCTTT

clone_size: NA
d_call: TRBD2
v_call: TRBV6-2/TRBV6-3
j_call: TRBJ2-7
cdr3_aa: CATGTSGTEQYF
cdr3_nt: TGTGCCACGGGGACTAGCGGGACCGAGCAGTACTTC

clone_size: many
d_call: NA
v_call: TRBV28
j_call: TRBJ2-7
cdr3_aa: CASSSPLSGLTYEQYF
cdr3_nt: TGTGCCAGCAGTTCCCCACTGAGCGGCCTTACCTACGAGCAGTACTTC

clone_size: many
d_call: NA
v_call: TRBV7-2
j_call: TRBJ1-1
cdr3_aa: CASSPWTARATEAFF
cdr3_nt: TGTGCCAGCAGCCCATGGACGGCTCGCGCCACTGAAGCTTTCTTT

clone_size: many
d_call: NA
v_call: TRBV30
j_call: TRBJ1-1
cdr3_aa: CACEPGRSNTEAFF
cdr3_nt: TGTGCCTGTGAGCCGGGACGGTCGAACACTGAAGCTTTCTTT

clone_size: few
d_call: TRBD1
v_call: TRBV7-2
j_call: TRBJ1-5
cdr3_aa: CASSLGQGARDQPQHF
cdr3_nt: TGTGCCAGCAGCTTAGGACAGGGGGCGCGGGATCAGCCCCAGCATTTT

clone_size: many
d_call: NA
v_call: TRBV6-1
j_call: TRBJ2-7
cdr3_aa: CASRPHRDDTLEQYF
cdr3_nt: TGTGCCAGCAGGCCCCACCGGGACGACACCTTGGAGCAGTACTTC

clone_size: many
d_call: NA
v_call: TRBV7-2
j_call: TRBJ2-5
cdr3_aa: CASSPQYQETQYF
cdr3_nt: TGTGCCAGCAGTCCCCAGTACCAAGAGACCCAGTACTTC

clone_size: many
d_call: NA
v_call: TRBV30
j_call: TRBJ1-2
cdr3_aa: CAWSSDGGGYTF
cdr3_nt: TGTGCCTGGAGTTCGGACGGGGGTGGCTACACCTTC

clone_size: NA
d_call: NA
v_call: TRBV19
j_call: TRBJ1-2
cdr3_aa: CASSRTDPTGYTF
cdr3_nt: TGTGCCAGTAGTCGAACTGACCCCACGGGCTACACCTTC

clone_size: many
d_call: NA
v_call: TRBV6-1
j_call: TRBJ2-7
cdr3_aa: CASSELYEQYF
cdr3_nt: TGTGCCAGCAGTGAACTTTACGAGCAGTACTTC

clone_size: many
d_call: NA
v_call: TRBV7-9
j_call: TRBJ2-5
cdr3_aa: CASSPPPLQETQYF
cdr3_nt: TGTGCCAGCAGCCCCCCTCCCCTCCAAGAGACCCAGTACTTC

clone_size: many
d_call: NA
v_call: TRBV12-3/TRBV12-4
j_call: TRBJ1-1
cdr3_aa: CASSLAGEAFF
cdr3_nt: TGTGCCAGCAGTTTAGCGGGGGAAGCTTTCTTT